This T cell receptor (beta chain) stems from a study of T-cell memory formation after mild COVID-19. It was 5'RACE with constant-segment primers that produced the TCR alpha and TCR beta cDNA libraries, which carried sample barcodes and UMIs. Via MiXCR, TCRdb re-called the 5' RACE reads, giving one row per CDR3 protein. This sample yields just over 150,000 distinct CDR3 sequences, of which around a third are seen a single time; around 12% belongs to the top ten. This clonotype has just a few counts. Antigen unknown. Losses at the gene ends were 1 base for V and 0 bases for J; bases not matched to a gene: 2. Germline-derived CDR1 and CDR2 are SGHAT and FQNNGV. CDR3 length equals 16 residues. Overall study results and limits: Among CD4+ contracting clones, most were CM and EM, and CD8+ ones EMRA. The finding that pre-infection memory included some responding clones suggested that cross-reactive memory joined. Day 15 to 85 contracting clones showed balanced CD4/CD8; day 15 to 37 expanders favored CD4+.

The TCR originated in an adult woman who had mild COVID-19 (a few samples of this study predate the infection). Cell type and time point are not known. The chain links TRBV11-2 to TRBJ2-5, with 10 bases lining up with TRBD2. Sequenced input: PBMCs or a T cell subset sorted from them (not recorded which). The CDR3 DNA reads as TGTGCCAGCAGCTTAGTTAGCGGGGGGTACCAAGAGACCCAGTACTTC. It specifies CASSLVSGGYQETQYF.